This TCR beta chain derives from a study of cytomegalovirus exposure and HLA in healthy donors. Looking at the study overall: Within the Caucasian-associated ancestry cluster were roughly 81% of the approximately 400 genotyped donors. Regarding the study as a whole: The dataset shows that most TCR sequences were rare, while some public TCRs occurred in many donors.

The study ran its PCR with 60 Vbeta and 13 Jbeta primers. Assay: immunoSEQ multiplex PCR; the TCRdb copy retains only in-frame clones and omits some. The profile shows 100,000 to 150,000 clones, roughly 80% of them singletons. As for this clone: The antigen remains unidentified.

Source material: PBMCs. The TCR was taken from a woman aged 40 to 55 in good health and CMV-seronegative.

CDR3 region: CASSESGQMNTEAFF. In DNA, the CDR3 is TGTGCCAGCAGTGAGTCGGGACAGATGAACACTGAAGCTTTCTTT. The chain couples TRBV25-1 to TRBJ1-1; 7 bases agree with TRBD1. The CDR3 consists of 15 residues. The V gene end was trimmed by 3 bases and the J gene end by 0 bases; junction bases not matched to a gene: 4. Germline V lookup: CDR1 MGHDK, CDR2 SYGVNS. The variable domain in full, with the rest retrieved from reference TRBV25-1 and TRBJ1-1, is EADIYQTPRYLVIGTGKKITLECSQTMGHDKMYWYQQDPGMELHLIHYSYGVNSTEKGDLSSESTVSRIRTEHFPLTLESARPSHTSQYLCASSESGQMNTEAFFGQGTRLTVV.